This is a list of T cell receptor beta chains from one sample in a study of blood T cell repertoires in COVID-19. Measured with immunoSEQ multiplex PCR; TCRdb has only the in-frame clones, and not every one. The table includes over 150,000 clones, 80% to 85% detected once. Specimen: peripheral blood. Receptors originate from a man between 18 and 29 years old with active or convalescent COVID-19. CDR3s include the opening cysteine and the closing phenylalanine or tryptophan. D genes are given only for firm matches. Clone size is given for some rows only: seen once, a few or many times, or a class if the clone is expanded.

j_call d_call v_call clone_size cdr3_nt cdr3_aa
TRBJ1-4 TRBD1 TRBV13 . TGTGCCAGCAGCTTAAAGGTTATGGACAGGGGGTATGAAAAACTGTTTTTT CASSLKVMDRGYEKLFF
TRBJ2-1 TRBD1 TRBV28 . TGTGCCAGCACCCCAGCCCAAACAGGGGCCAATGAGCAGTTCTTC CASTPAQTGANEQFF
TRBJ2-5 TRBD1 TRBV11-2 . TGTGCCAGCAGCTTGGGGACAGGGTTAAAGACCCAGTACTTC CASSLGTGLKTQYF
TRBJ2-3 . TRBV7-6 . TGTGCCAGCAGCTTAGCGCTTTCGGGAGATACGCAGTATTTT CASSLALSGDTQYF
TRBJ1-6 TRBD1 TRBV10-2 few TGCGCCAGCAGTGAGGCAGGGGGCAGGAATTCACCCCTCCACTTT CASSEAGGRNSPLHF
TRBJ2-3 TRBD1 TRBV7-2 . TGTGCCAGCAGTTCTATAGGACAGGCTAGCACAGATACGCAGTATTTT CASSSIGQASTDTQYF
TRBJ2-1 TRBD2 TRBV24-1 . TGTGCCACCAGTGGACTAGCGGGAGGCTCCTACAATGAGCAGTTCTTC CATSGLAGGSYNEQFF
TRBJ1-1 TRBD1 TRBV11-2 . TGTGCCAGCAGCTCGGACAGGGGGAACACTGAAGCTTTCTTT CASSSDRGNTEAFF
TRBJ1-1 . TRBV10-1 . TGCGCCAGCAGTGCATCAGGGTTTTTCACTGAAGCTTTCTTT CASSASGFFTEAFF
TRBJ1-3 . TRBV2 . TGTGCCAGCAGTCTCCTCGGGACATCTGGAAACACCATATATTTT CASSLLGTSGNTIYF
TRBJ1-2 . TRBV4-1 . TGCGCCAGCAGCCAAGATCAGCGGGGTTATGGCTACACCTTC CASSQDQRGYGYTF
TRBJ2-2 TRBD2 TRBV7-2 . TGTGCCAGCAGCACCAGCGGGACGAACACCGGGGAGCTGTTTTTT CASSTSGTNTGELFF
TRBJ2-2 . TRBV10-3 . TGTGCCATCAGTGAGTCGCCATCGGGGAACACCGGGGAGCTGTTTTTT CAISESPSGNTGELFF
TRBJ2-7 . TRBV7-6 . TGTGCCAGCAGCTTGGGGGCGGGGCGCGGGAGCTACGAGCAGTACTTC CASSLGAGRGSYEQYF
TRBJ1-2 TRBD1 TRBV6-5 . TGTGCCAGCAGGGCGGACAGGGTAACTTACTATGGCTACACCTTC CASRADRVTYYGYTF
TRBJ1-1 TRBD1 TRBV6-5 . TGTGCCAGCAGTTACCGAAGGACAGGAGACTCTGAAGCTTTCTTT CASSYRRTGDSEAFF
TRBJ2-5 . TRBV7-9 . TGTGCCAGCAGCTTCCATTCCCAAGAGACCCAGTACTTC CASSFHSQETQYF
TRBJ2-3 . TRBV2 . TGTGCCAGCAGTGGAATTAGTACGGGATCCGATACGCAGTATTTT CASSGISTGSDTQYF
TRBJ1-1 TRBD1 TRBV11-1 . TGTGCCATCCGGGACAGGCCGAACACTGAAGCTTTCTTT CAIRDRPNTEAFF
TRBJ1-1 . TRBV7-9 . TGTGCCAGCAGCTTAGCGCTGGGAGTGAACACTGAAGCTTTCTTT CASSLALGVNTEAFF
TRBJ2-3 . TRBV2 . TGTGCCAGCAGTGAAATCGAAATGGTAGCGGCCAGAAGCACAGATACGCAGTATTTT CASSEIEMVAARSTDTQYF
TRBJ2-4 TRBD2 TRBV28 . TGTGCCAGCAGTTTTGGACTAGCGGGAAGCAAAAACATTCAGTACTTC CASSFGLAGSKNIQYF
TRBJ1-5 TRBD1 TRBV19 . TGTGCCAGTAGTCCGGACAGGGGGGATTATAGCAATCAGCCCCAGCATTTT CASSPDRGDYSNQPQHF
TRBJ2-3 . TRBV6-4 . TGTGCCAGCAGTGATGCGGTCGAAGATACGCAGTATTTT CASSDAVEDTQYF
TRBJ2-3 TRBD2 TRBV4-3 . TGCGCCAGCAGCCAAGATGTTCTAGCGGGAGTCTTGAGCACAGATACGCAGTATTTT CASSQDVLAGVLSTDTQYF
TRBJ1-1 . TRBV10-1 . TGCGCCAGCAGTGTGGGGGCCTACGCTGAAGCTTTCTTT CASSVGAYAEAFF
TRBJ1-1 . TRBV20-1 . TGCAGTGCTAGCGCCTCGGCTGAAGCTTTCTTT CSASASAEAFF
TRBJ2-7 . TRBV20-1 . TGCAGTGCTAGTAGGCCGCAGGGGTTCTACGAGCAGTACTTC CSASRPQGFYEQYF
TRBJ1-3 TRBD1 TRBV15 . TGTGCCACCAGCAGATCCGGGACAGGGGTGGGAAACACCATATATTTT CATSRSGTGVGNTIYF
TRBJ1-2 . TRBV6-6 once TGTGCCAGCACCGAGGGGGTTTTTGGCTACACCTTC CASTEGVFGYTF
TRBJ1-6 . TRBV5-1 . TGCGCCAGCAGCTTGGATGGCAGGAGGGATTCACCCCTCCACTTT CASSLDGRRDSPLHF
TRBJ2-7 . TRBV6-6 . TGTGCCAGCAGTTACTCGGTGACATTTTCCTACGAGCAGTACTTC CASSYSVTFSYEQYF
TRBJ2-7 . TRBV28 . TGTGCCAGCAGTTTGACTAGTGGTTCCGAGCAGTACTTC CASSLTSGSEQYF
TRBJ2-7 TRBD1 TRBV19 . TGTGCCAGTAGTCCTTCGACAGGGGTATCCTACGAGCAGTACTTC CASSPSTGVSYEQYF
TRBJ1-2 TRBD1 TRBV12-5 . TGTGCTAGTGGTTTGGTACGACTTGACAGGGGATTTGGTTACACCTTC CASGLVRLDRGFGYTF
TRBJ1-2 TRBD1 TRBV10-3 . TGTGCCATCACAGACAGGGTTTTCGATGGCTACACCTTC CAITDRVFDGYTF
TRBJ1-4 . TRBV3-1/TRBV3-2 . TGTGCCAGCAGCCAAGATTTCACAGGGCCTAATGAAAAACTGTTTTTT CASSQDFTGPNEKLFF
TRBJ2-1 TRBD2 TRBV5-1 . TGCGCCAGCAGCTGGGAGGGCTTGGCTGAGCAGTTCTTC CASSWEGLAEQFF
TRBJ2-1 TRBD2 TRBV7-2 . TGTGCCAGCAGCAACACCGGGACTAGATTGTCGTATGAGCAGTTCTTC CASSNTGTRLSYEQFF
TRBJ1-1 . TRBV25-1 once TGTGCCAGCAGTGAAACTTCGAACACTGAAGCTTTCTTT CASSETSNTEAFF
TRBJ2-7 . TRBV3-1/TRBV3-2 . TGTGCCAGCACTCGAGGGGGTACCTACGAGCAGTACTTC CASTRGGTYEQYF
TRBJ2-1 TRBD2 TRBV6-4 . TGTGCCAGCAGCCTCAAACCGGGACTAGCGGTTAACAATGAGCAGTTCTTC CASSLKPGLAVNNEQFF
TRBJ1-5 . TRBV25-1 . TGTGCCAGCAGGGAGCCCCAGCAGCCCCAGCATTTT CASREPQQPQHF
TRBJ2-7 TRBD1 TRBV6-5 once TGTGCCAGCAGCCAGCAGACAGGGGTGTCCTACGAGCAGTACTTC CASSQQTGVSYEQYF
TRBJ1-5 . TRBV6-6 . TGTGCCAGCAGTTACGGACAGTTCAATCAGCCCCAGCATTTT CASSYGQFNQPQHF
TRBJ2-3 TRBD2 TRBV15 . TGTGCCACCTGCGGGGGGCGGGGGGGCCACACAGATACGCAGTATTTT CATCGGRGGHTDTQYF